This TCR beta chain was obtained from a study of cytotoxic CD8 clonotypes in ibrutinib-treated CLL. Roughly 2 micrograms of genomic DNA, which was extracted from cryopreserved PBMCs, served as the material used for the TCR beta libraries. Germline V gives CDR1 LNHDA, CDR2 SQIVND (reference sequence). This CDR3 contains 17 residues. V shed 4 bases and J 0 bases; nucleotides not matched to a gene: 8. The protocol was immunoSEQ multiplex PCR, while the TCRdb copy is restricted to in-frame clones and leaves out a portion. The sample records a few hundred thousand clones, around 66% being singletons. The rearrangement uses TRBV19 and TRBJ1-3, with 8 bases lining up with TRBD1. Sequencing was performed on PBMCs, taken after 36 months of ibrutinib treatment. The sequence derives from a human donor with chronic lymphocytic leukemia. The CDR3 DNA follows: TGTGCCAGTAGTAATCCCGGGACAGGTCTCTCTGGAAACACCATATATTTT. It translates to CASSNPGTGLSGNTIYF.